This entry is about one T cell receptor (beta chain). This clone appeared a few times. The antigen it recognizes is unknown. No base-level quality is on record; no much larger clone is a single base apart. Trimming takes 4 bases off V and 6 bases off J; junction bases not matched to a gene: 1. The CDR3 holds 12 amino acids from the cysteine to the phenylalanine. Only the CDR3 DNA is retained, 36 bases long and in frame from the first base. CDR1 is given as SGHKS and CDR2 as YYEKEE, both from the germline V gene (reference sequence). The library relied on the immunoSEQ multiplex PCR assay. For the multiplex PCR, a mixture combining 60 forward primers for TCR Vbeta segments and 13 reverse primers for TCR Jbeta segments was used. The CDR3 region of rearranged TCR beta genes was amplified from genomic DNA by a multiplex PCR assay. On the Illumina HiSeq System, the amplified TCR beta libraries were sequenced as 87-base-pair reads. Per the source publication's procedure: A later analysis tallied tens of millions of unique TCR beta chains across the 640 or so repertoires, and about 12 million of those chains were shared by two or more donors. Raw reads were error-corrected and collapsed into unique sequences by a nearest-neighbor algorithm in which closely related sequences were merged to remove PCR and sequencing errors. V, D and J gene segments were assigned by aligning CDR3 sequences to IMGT reference sequences. For a sequence to be retained, a match of at least six nucleotides was required to both a V gene segment and a J gene segment. Rearrangements were called productive when the CDR3 lacked stop codons and stayed in frame with V and J; all others were non-productive. Following IMGT convention, CDR3 was defined as the stretch from the second conserved V-encoded cysteine up to the conserved J-encoded phenylalanine. In an earlier analysis of roughly 610 of the donors, sequences lacking an unambiguous match to a single V gene segment were excluded. In an earlier analysis of a few hundred of the donors, V segments were called functional above 56.7% productive rearrangements and were called segregating when the between-donor standard deviation exceeded 5%. A statistical classification framework was developed to diagnose cytomegalovirus status using the catalog of TCR beta chain sequences. In a later analysis, V and J genes were assigned by comparing TCR nucleotide sequences against IMGT/GENE-DB human TR gene sequences. The TCRdist pipeline was used in a later analysis to assign CDR3 sequences and most-parsimonious VDJ recombination scenarios. In a later analysis, each TCR beta chain was defined by its CDR3 amino acid sequence together with its V-gene family, and reads without a unique V-gene family were excluded. To address suspected cross-contamination and a sequencing artifact, a later analysis removed roughly 580 highly shared, low-generation-probability nucleotide sequences. A later analysis calculated a clonal expansion index for each public chain from normalized within-repertoire ranks of inferred template counts. Generation probabilities in a later analysis came from a VDJ recombination model fitted to out-of-frame rearrangements, and those results were checked against IGoR. In a later analysis, TCR-TCR, TCR-HLA and TCR-CMV co-occurrence was scored with hypergeometric tests, and a repertoire-size bias correction was applied to TCR pairs. In a later analysis, false discovery rates were estimated by permuting HLA or CMV assignments 20 times. In a later analysis, co-occurring TCRs were grouped using DBSCAN, and TCRdist sequence similarity was added for clustering within HLA-allele-positive subsets. For co-occurrence clustering, repertoires with fewer than 30,000 or more than 120,000 public chains were excluded, along with roughly 5 repertoires with anomalous nucleotide sharing. Here the immuneACCESS table is served through TCRdb, limited to in-frame sequences with V and J called. Missing clones are a known gap in these copies; in checked studies unresolved V genes cover under half, and the rest lacks a known reason. V and J calls and clone size are given by that table; D and trimming were obtained from the DNA. Present in this sample are some 250,000 clones, roughly 80% of which were seen just once. The top ten clones comprise 4.5% to 6% of the sample.

This specimen belongs to a study of cytomegalovirus exposure and HLA in healthy donors (TCRdb year 2017). Notes on the research overall: An earlier analysis of roughly 500 of the donors reported 250 to 300 Gb of sequence data and around 110 million unique TCR beta sequences from some 180 million T cells. An early release covering about 600 HLA-typed donors comprised roughly 300 gigabases of sequencing data and around 80 million unique TCR sequences. Among the roughly 430 genotyped donors, about 83% belonged to the genetic ancestry cluster associated with self-reported Caucasian donors. The aim of the study was to test whether cataloging public T cell receptors could identify signatures of past pathogen exposure. The T cell repertoires of some 670 subjects were profiled by immunosequencing and related to cytomegalovirus serostatus. A separate validation cohort of 100 to 150 different subjects was used in addition to the roughly 700-subject first cohort. To predict cytomegalovirus infection status, the study brought together high-throughput TCR immunosequencing, statistical association of individual TCRs with disease status, and machine learning. In a later analysis, previously published TCR beta repertoires from 600 to 850 donors were re-analyzed and high-resolution HLA genotyping was added so that TCR occurrence patterns could be studied. Rather than using new phenotypic data, the later analysis identified candidate immune exposures from TCR beta sequences and from how often those sequences occurred across donors. To decide whether each TCR beta V gene segment behaved as functional or pseudogenic, an earlier analysis of several hundred of the donors relied on high-throughput TCR beta sequencing. Donor age, sex, ethnicity and CMV serostatus were collected together with the repertoire data. Genome-wide SNP genotypes for about 60% of the roughly 670 donors were used in a later genetic analysis, which treated that subset as a discovery cohort. All discovery cohort repertoires had been generated on a single sequencing platform. HLA typing covered class I and class II loci at four-digit resolution. Typing coverage differed by locus: A, B, C, DRB1 and DQB1 were typed in about 620-630 donors, DQA1 in about 500, DPA1 in 600 to 610, and DPB1 in 472. Because of strong linkage in the cohort, roughly five DR-DQ haplotypes were treated as single units for association and clustering. On average, around 240,000 unique TCR beta nucleotide sequences were sequenced per donor among 398 genotyped donors of the cohort, with roughly 19% of those sequences being non-productive. What the study reported, not specific to this receptor: A further reported finding was that TCR beta sequences accurately predicted the HLA-A and HLA-B alleles for most subjects in the first cohort. A later genetic analysis associated a missense DCLRE1C variant with V-gene and J-gene trimming of TCR beta chains, and an independent cohort replicated the association. Presence/absence analyses assumed roughly uniform sequencing depth across donors, an assumption that may not hold. A later analysis associated about 17,000 TCR beta sequences with specific HLA alleles at a false discovery rate of 0.05. Most CMV-associated TCR beta chains appeared to be HLA-restricted in a later analysis, and the HLA associations seemed to be driven largely by CMV exposure. CMV serostatus was the only immune exposure information available for the cohort. In vitro tests confirmed that a few of the cytomegalovirus-associated TCR beta chains recognize cytomegalovirus antigens. The authors suggested that the approach could potentially be extended to other disease states and immunological phenotypes. In a later analysis, TCR association rates were found to vary across HLA loci, with the most associated TCRs seen for DRB1 alleles and the fewest for HLA-C alleles. A cluster of highly shared sequence variants was judged likely to represent a technical artifact of the sequencing pipeline. A later genetic analysis reported fewer N-insertions in productive TCRs among donors in an Asian-associated ancestry cluster than the approximately 700-donor mean. Cytomegalovirus status was reported to be diagnosed by the classifier with high specificity and sensitivity in both the original and validation cohorts. Correlated functional status among segregating V segments might be attributable to linkage disequilibrium, but an unknown experimental factor could not be ruled out. In a later analysis, HLA-associated TCR beta chains were found to be more clonally expanded and to have lower generation probabilities than equally common non-associated chains. Because the 87-base-pair reads could not distinguish some IMGT-functional V segments, including TRBV6-2 and TRBV6-3, those segments were excluded. Because counts were too low, roughly 17 rarely observed V segments, including chromosome 9 orphons, were left out of the earlier analysis of approximately 580 of the donors. In the study, about 150 TCR beta chains were listed as associated with cytomegalovirus. According to a later analysis, parvovirus B19, influenza, CMV and Epstein-Barr virus appeared linked to several top co-occurrence clusters. Only TCR beta chains were sequenced in this cohort, and the absence of alpha or paired-chain data limited detectable features. Across donors, most TCR sequences were observed very rarely, whereas some public TCRs were present in many individuals. In an earlier analysis of fewer than 750 of the donors, most TCR beta V segments were observed in productive rearrangements about 87% or about 30% of the time, broadly matching IMGT annotations. When HLA alleles, especially DR and DQ, strongly co-occurred, TCR associations were difficult to assign to individual alleles. Because HLA typing was unavailable for some donors at each locus, only the typed subset was used in association tests.

The cohort consisted of 650 to 850 healthy bone marrow donors. Cohort members were all nominally healthy when sampled, although unrecorded immune exposures were likely present. The donor tested CMV seropositive, placing the donor among the approximately 290 seropositive members of the cohort. Every donor gave a peripheral blood sample, and the peripheral blood mononuclear cells from that sample were used for TCR beta sequencing. Genomic DNA was extracted from the blood cell samples with the Qiagen DNeasy Blood Extraction Kit. Sequenced: PBMCs. In this chain, TRBV5-5 is recombined with TRBJ2-1; TRBD1 aligns with 7 central bases. The TCR was taken from a woman in her 40s in good health and CMV-seropositive. The CDR3 sequence is CASSRDSNEQFF. The DNA sequence follows: TGTGCCAGCAGCCGGGACAGCAATGAGCAGTTCTTC.